The clone carrying this TCR beta chain was seen a handful of times. Its target is not known. An assay was performed, and its level was deep. Clones were read by immunoSEQ multiplex PCR, and TCRdb kept only the in-frame ones, dropping some. The sample gives about 710,000 clones, around 77% of which show up once; approximately 1.7% is in the top ten. The data are from a study of shared clonotypes between healthy human individuals. Trimming removed 0 bases at V and 4 bases at J, with 16 bases between. This CDR3 is built from 16 residues. Germline V lookup: CDR1 SGHRS, CDR2 YFSETQ. The donors were adults (healthy and HIV-negative) with no recent acute infections or vaccinations. Study findings and constraints: Some naive CD4 clonotypes, roughly 4.7%, turned up in common across a few donors.

This sequence was found in a woman under 40 in good health. The sequencing input was memory CD4+ T cells sorted from blood. Subset here: CD45RA-negative fraction. The chain combines TRBV5-1 with TRBJ1-2; D uncertain. CDR3 sequence: CASSLGAGKTSYGYTF. CDR3 nucleotide sequence: TGCGCCAGCAGCTTGGGGGCGGGGAAGACCTCCTATGGCTACACCTTC.